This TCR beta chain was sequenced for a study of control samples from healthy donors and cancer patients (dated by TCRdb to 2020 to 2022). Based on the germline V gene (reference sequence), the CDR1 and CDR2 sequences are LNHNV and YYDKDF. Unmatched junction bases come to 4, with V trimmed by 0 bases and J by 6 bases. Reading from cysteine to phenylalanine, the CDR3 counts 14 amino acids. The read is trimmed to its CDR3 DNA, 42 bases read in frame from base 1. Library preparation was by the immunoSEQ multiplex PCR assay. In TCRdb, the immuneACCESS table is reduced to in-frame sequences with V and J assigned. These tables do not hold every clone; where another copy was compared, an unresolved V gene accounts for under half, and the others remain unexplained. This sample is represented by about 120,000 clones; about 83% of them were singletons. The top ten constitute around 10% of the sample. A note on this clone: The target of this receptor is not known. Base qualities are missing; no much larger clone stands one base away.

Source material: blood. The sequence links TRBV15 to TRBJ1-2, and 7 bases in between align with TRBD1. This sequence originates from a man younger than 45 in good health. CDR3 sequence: CATSRESRGDGYTF. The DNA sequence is TGTGCCACCAGCAGAGAAAGCAGGGGGGATGGCTACACCTTC.